These T cell receptor beta chains were read from a single sample in a study of cytomegalovirus exposure and HLA in healthy donors. Profiled with immunoSEQ multiplex PCR; TCRdb holds only in-frame clones, not every one. Its clone listing holds 65,000 to 90,000 clones. Sequenced input: PBMCs. All receptors come from a man in his forties in good health and CMV-seronegative. CDR3s include the opening cysteine and the closing phenylalanine or tryptophan. A D gene is named only where the DNA matches it firmly. Size is stated for part of the rows, as once, few or many counts, or as a class when the clone is expanded.

d_gene	v_gene	abundance	j_gene	CDR3nt	CDR3aa
TRBD1	TRBV7-8	.	TRBJ2-7	TGTGCCAGCAGCTTATTCGGGACAGGGATCTACGAGCAGTACTTC	CASSLFGTGIYEQYF
TRBD1	TRBV19	.	TRBJ1-3	TGTGCCAGTACTCAGGGACAGATTAGCTCTGGAAACACCATATATTTT	CASTQGQISSGNTIYF
.	TRBV14	.	TRBJ1-1	TGTGCCAGCAGCCATGCAGGGTTGAACACTGAAGCTTTCTTT	CASSHAGLNTEAFF
TRBD1	TRBV18	.	TRBJ1-2	TGTGCCAGCTCAGGACAGGAGAGAAACTATGGCTACACCTTC	CASSGQERNYGYTF
TRBD1	TRBV7-9	.	TRBJ2-7	TGTGCCAGCAGCTTGACAGGGTACGAGCAGTACTTC	CASSLTGYEQYF
.	TRBV5-1	.	TRBJ2-4	TGCGCCAGCAGCTATATCACAGGGGGGGAAAACATTCAGTACTTC	CASSYITGGENIQYF
TRBD2	TRBV5-4	.	TRBJ2-3	TGTGCCAGCAGTTACGGGGGGGTTAGCACAGATACGCAGTATTTT	CASSYGGVSTDTQYF
TRBD1	TRBV7-2	.	TRBJ2-7	TGTGCCAGCAGCTTACTCAAGTGGAGACAGGGAAGCGCCCACGAGCAGTACTTC	CASSLLKWRQGSAHEQYF
.	TRBV6-5	.	TRBJ1-6	TGTGCCAGCAGATCGGGTCGTAATTCACCCCTCCACTTT	CASRSGRNSPLHF
TRBD1	TRBV27	.	TRBJ1-1	TGTGCCAGCAAGCGACAGGGTCTTCCTGAAGCTTTCTTT	CASKRQGLPEAFF
.	TRBV5-3	.	TRBJ1-1	TGTGCCAGAAGCGAGAAGAACACTGAAGCTTTCTTT	CARSEKNTEAFF
.	TRBV19	medium-sized	TRBJ2-1	TGTGCCAGTAGTATATCCCGGGGGGCCGAGTTCTTC	CASSISRGAEFF
TRBD2	TRBV4-1	.	TRBJ2-5	TGCGCCAGCAGCCAAGAAACTAGCGGGGGCCCTGCCAGTGGGACCCAGTACTTC	CASSQETSGGPASGTQYF
TRBD1	TRBV30	.	TRBJ1-1	TGTGCCTGTACCACAGGGGGGAACACTGAAGCTTTCTTT	CACTTGGNTEAFF
TRBD1	TRBV5-1	.	TRBJ2-5	TGCGCCAGCAGCTTGAGGACAGGGGCCGAAAAGACCCAGTACTTC	CASSLRTGAEKTQYF
.	TRBV5-1	.	TRBJ2-7	TGCGCCAGCACCCGGGGGACCAGCTCCTACGAGCAGTACTTC	CASTRGTSSYEQYF
.	TRBV19	.	TRBJ2-7	TGTGCCAGTACCCGAAGCACAGATTCCTCCTACGAGCAGTACTTC	CASTRSTDSSYEQYF
TRBD1	TRBV6-5	.	TRBJ2-7	TGTGCCACTAAGCTGAGGACAGGGGACTACGAGCAGTACTTC	CATKLRTGDYEQYF
.	TRBV14	.	TRBJ1-2	TGTGCCAGCAGCGAGATCGCCAGGATCTATGGCTACACCTTC	CASSEIARIYGYTF
TRBD1	TRBV5-1	.	TRBJ2-1	TGCGCCAGCAGCCCACAGGGGGCAGGCTACAATGAGCAGTTCTTC	CASSPQGAGYNEQFF
TRBD1	TRBV6-5	.	TRBJ1-3	TGTGCCAGCAGTCCAGACAGGGCCTCTGGAAACACCATATATTTT	CASSPDRASGNTIYF
.	TRBV28	.	TRBJ1-2	TGTGCCAGCAGTTTAGCCCGCCCTTTGGGTGGGGGCCATGGCTACACCTTC	CASSLARPLGGGHGYTF
TRBD2	TRBV7-9	.	TRBJ2-3	TGTGCCAGCAGTTCCCGGGAGGCTAAGGAGTTGGGAGATACGCAGTATTTT	CASSSREAKELGDTQYF
.	TRBV5-6	.	TRBJ1-6	TGTGCCAGCAGCTTAAAAGGGGCCTATAATTCACCCCTCCACTTT	CASSLKGAYNSPLHF
.	TRBV15	.	TRBJ1-1	TGTGCCACCAGCAGAGATCCCCCTACGGAAGCTTTCTTT	CATSRDPPTEAFF